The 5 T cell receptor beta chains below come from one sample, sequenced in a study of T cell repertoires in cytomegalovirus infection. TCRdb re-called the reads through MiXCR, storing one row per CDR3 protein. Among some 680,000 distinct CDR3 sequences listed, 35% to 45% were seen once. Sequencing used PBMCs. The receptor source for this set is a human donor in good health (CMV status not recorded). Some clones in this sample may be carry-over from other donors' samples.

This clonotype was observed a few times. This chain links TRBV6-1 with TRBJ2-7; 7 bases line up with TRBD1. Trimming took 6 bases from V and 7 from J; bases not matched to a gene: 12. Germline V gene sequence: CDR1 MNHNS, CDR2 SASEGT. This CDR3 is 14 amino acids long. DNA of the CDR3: TGTGCCAGCAGATCGGACATCGCCAGGGGGGAGCAGTACTTC. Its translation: CASRSDIARGEQYF.

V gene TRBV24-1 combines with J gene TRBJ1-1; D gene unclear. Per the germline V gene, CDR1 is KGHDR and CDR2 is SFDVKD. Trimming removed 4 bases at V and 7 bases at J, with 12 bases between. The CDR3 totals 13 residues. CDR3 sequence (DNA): TGTGCCACCAGTGACCCCCCGGGGAATGAAGCTTTCTTT. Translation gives CATSDPPGNEAFF.

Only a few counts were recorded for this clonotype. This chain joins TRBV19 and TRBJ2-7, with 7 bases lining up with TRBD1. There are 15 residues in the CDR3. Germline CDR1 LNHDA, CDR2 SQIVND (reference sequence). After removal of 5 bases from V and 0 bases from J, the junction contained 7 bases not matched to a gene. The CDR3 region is CASSAGTVISYEQYF. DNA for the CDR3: TGTGCCAGTAGTGCCGGGACAGTGATCTCCTACGAGCAGTACTTC.

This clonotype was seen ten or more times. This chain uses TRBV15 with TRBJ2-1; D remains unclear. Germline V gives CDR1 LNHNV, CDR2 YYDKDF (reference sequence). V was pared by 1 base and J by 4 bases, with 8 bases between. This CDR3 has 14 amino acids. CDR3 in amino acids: CATSRVPPYNEQFF. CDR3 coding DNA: TGTGCCACCAGCAGAGTGCCTCCATACAATGAGCAGTTCTTC.

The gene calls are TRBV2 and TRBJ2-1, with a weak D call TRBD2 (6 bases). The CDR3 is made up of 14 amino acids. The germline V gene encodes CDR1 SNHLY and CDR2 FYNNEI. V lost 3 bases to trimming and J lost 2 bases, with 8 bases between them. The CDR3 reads CASSEEGTYNEQFF. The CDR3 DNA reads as TGTGCCAGCAGTGAGGAGGGGACCTACAATGAGCAGTTCTTC.